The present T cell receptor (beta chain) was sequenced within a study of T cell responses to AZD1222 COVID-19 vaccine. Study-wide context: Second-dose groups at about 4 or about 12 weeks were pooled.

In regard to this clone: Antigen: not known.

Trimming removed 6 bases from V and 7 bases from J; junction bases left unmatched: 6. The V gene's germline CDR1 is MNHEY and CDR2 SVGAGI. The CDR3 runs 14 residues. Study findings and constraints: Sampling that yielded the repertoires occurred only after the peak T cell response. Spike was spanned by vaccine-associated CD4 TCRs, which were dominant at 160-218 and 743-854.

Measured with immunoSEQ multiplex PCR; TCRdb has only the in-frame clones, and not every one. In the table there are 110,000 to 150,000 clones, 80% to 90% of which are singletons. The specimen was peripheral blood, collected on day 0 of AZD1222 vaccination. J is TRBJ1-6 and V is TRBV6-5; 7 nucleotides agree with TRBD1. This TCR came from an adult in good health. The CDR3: CASSVRDRNSPLHF. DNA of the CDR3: TGTGCCAGCAGCGTCCGGGACAGAAATTCACCCCTCCACTTT.